This T cell receptor (beta chain) was identified during a study of Ad26.COV2.S vaccination and SARS-CoV-2 variants. Study-level points and caveats: Participants given vaccine showed non-spike TCR breadth similar to that of placebo recipients.

Details on this clone: Its matching antigen is unknown.

Noted treatment: 15 to 20 received Ad26.COV2.S at low or high dose, single or two shots; about 5 received placebo; per-sample allocation not given. Specimens were obtained on day 63 following the first vaccine or placebo injection. This vaccine is an Ad26 vector that expresses the Wuhan-strain SARS-CoV-2 spike. The data were produced by immunoSEQ multiplex PCR, yet TCRdb's version contains in-frame clones alone and is incomplete. The repertoire has about 440,000 clones, around 90% of them found once; the top ten carry around 4.5%. The sample here was peripheral blood, taken in a trial of Ad26.COV2.S vaccine versus placebo. This clonotype was obtained from a person between 18 and 60 years old who received the Ad26.COV2.S COVID-19 vaccine or a placebo.

CDR3 region: CASGRAPQGEQYF. CDR3 DNA: TGTGCCAGCGGCCGGGCCCCCCAGGGGGAGCAGTACTTC. The chain joins TRBV6-2 or TRBV6-3 to TRBJ2-7; a weak D match, TRBD1 (6 bases). CDR3 length: 13 residues. Germline values: CDR1 MNHEY, CDR2 SVGEGT. Trimming shortened V by 8 bases and J by 7 bases, and 18 bases separated the two germline ends.